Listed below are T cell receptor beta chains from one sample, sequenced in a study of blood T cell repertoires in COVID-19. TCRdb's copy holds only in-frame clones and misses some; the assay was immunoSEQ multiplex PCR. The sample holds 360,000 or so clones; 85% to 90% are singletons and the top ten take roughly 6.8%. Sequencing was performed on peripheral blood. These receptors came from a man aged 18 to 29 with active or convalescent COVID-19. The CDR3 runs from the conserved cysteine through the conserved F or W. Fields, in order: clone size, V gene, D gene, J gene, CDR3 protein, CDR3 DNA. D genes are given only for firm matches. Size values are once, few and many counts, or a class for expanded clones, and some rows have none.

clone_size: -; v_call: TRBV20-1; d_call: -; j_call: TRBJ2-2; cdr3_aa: CSASLPNTGELFF; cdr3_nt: TGCAGTGCTAGTCTCCCGAACACCGGGGAGCTGTTTTTT
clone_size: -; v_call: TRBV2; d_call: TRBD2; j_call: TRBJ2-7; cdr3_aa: CATIGLAGGPYEQYF; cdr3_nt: TGTGCCACCATCGGACTAGCGGGAGGGCCCTACGAGCAGTACTTC
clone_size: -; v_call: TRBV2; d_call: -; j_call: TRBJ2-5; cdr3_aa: CAAGGGRGGETQYF; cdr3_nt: TGTGCCGCGGGTGGTGGGAGAGGCGGAGAGACCCAGTACTTC
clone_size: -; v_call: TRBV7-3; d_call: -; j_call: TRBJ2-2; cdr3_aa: CASSLFSGENTGELFF; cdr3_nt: TGTGCCAGCAGCTTATTTTCAGGGGAAAACACCGGGGAGCTGTTTTTT
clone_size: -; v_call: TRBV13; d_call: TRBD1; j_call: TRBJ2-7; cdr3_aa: CASSLGDRGRYEQYF; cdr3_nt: TGTGCCAGCAGCTTAGGGGACAGGGGGCGGTACGAGCAGTACTTC
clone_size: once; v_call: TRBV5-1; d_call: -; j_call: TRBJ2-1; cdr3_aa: CASSLRLGGAQDEQFF; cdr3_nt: TGCGCCAGCAGCCTCCGATTGGGCGGGGCTCAAGATGAGCAGTTCTTC
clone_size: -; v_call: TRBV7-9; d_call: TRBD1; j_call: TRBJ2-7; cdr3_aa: CASSLQGSAYEQYF; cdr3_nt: TGTGCCAGCAGTCTACAGGGGTCCGCCTACGAGCAGTACTTC
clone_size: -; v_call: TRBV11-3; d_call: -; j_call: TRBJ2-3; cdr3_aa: CASSLDYTDTQYF; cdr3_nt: TGTGCCAGCAGCTTAGATTACACAGATACGCAGTATTTT
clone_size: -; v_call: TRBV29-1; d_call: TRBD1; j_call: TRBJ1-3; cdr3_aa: CSVETGVISGNTIYF; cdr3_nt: TGCAGCGTTGAGACAGGGGTGATCTCTGGAAACACCATATATTTT
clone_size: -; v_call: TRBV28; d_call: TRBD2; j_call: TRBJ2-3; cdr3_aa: CASSSPWSRGGTDTQYF; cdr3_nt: TGTGCCAGCAGTTCCCCCTGGTCGCGGGGGGGCACAGATACGCAGTATTTT
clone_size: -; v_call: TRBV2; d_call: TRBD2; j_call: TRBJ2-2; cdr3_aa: CASTPSTSGKTGELFF; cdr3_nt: TGTGCCAGCACTCCCTCGACTAGCGGGAAAACCGGGGAGCTGTTTTTT
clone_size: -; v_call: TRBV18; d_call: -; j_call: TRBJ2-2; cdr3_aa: CASLVRTAGELFF; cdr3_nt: TGTGCCAGCCTAGTTCGGACAGCCGGGGAGCTGTTTTTT
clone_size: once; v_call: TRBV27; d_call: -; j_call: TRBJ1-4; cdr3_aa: CASSTRQYTTNEKLFF; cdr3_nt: TGTGCCAGCAGTACACGACAGTATACAACTAATGAAAAACTGTTTTTT
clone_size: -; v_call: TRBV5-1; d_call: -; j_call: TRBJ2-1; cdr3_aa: CASSFGWSGNEQFF; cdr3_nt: TGCGCCAGCAGCTTCGGTTGGTCGGGCAATGAGCAGTTCTTC
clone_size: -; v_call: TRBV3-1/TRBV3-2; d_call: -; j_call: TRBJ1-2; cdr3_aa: CASSPPGNYGYTF; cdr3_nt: TGTGCCAGCAGCCCACCAGGCAACTATGGCTACACCTTC
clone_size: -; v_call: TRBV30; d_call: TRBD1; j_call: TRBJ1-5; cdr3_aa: CAWTRDRAEQPQHF; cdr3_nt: TGTGCCTGGACTAGGGACAGGGCGGAACAGCCCCAGCATTTT
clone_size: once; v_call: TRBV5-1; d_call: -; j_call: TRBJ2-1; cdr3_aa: CASSLGQSYNEQFF; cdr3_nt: TGCGCCAGCAGCTTGGGACAGTCCTACAATGAGCAGTTCTTC
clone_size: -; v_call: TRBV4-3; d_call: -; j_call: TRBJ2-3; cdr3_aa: CASSQSWPDTQYF; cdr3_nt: TGCGCCAGCAGCCAATCTTGGCCAGATACGCAGTATTTT
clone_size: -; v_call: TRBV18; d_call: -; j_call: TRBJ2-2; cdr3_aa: CASSPRARDGPGELFF; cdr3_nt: TGTGCCAGCTCACCAAGGGCCAGGGATGGCCCCGGGGAGCTGTTTTTT
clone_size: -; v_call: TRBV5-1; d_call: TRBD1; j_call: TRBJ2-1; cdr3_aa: CASSLLGQAYNEQFF; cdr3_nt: TGCGCCAGCAGCTTGTTGGGACAGGCCTACAATGAGCAGTTCTTC
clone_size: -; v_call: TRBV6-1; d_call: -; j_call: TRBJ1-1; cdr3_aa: CASSEGQPLGAFF; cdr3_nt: TGTGCCAGCAGTGAAGGACAGCCCCTGGGTGCTTTCTTT
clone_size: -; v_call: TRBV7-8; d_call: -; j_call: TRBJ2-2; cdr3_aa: CASSKDSYTGELFF; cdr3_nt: TGTGCCAGCAGCAAGGACAGTTACACCGGGGAGCTGTTTTTT
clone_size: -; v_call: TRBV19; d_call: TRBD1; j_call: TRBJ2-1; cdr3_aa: CASSIDPAGGTLNEQFF; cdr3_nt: TGTGCCAGTAGTATAGATCCGGCAGGGGGCACGCTAAATGAGCAGTTCTTC
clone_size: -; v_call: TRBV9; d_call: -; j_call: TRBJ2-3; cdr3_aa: CASSPGRDSLMDTQYF; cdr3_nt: TGTGCCAGCAGCCCAGGGCGGGACAGTCTAATGGATACGCAGTATTTT
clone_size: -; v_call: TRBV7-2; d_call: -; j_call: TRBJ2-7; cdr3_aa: CASSPSRSGDYEQYF; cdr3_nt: TGTGCCAGCAGCCCCAGCCGGTCGGGGGACTACGAGCAGTACTTC
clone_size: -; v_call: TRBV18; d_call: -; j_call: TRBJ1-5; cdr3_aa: CASSPPEGVSNQPQHF; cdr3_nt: TGTGCCAGCTCACCACCGGAAGGGGTTAGCAATCAGCCCCAGCATTTT
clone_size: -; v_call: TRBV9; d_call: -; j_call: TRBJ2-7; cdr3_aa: CASSASGQSYEQYF; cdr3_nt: TGTGCCAGCAGCGCCTCAGGGCAGTCCTACGAGCAGTACTTC
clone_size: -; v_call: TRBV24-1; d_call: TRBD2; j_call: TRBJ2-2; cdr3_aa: CATSDPSGGRTGELFF; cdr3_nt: TGTGCCACCAGTGACCCTAGCGGGGGGCGGACCGGGGAGCTGTTTTTT
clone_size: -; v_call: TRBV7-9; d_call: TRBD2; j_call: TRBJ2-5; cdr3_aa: CASSLKLATLYQETQYF; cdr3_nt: TGTGCCAGCAGCTTAAAACTAGCGACCTTGTACCAAGAGACCCAGTACTTC
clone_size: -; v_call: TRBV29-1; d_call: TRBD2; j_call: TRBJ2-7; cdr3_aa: CSVILAGGSSYEQYF; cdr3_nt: TGCAGCGTTATCCTAGCGGGAGGAAGCTCCTACGAGCAGTACTTC
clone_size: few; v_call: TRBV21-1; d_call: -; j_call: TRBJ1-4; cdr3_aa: CASSKNDRRANEKLFF; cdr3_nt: TGTGCCAGCAGCAAAAACGACAGGAGAGCTAATGAAAAACTGTTTTTT
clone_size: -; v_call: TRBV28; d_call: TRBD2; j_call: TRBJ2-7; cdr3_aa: CASRPGLAGLFEQYF; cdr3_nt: TGTGCCAGCAGACCGGGACTAGCGGGATTGTTTGAGCAGTACTTC